The rows below give T cell receptor beta chains drawn from one sample of a study of neurological immune-mediated disorders. TCRdb processed the 5' RACE reads anew with MiXCR; each CDR3 protein has one entry. The top ten hold 5.5% to 8% of the sample, which has some 66,000 distinct CDR3 sequences, 4.5% to 5.5% seen once. The sequenced sample was PBMCs. These receptors came from a man younger than 40 with multiple sclerosis. Each CDR3 is given without its conserved first and last residue.

length,J,V,CDR3
10,TRBJ1-1,TRBV29-1,SAGQGATEAF
11,TRBJ1-1,TRBV18,ASSGPGGTEAF
13,TRBJ2-7,TRBV5-1,ASSHGTGETYEQY
15,TRBJ1-2,TRBV6-5,ASSINLQGARNYGYT
12,TRBJ1-6,TRBV27,ASSQDREESPLH
12,TRBJ1-3,TRBV20-1,SARTGTYGNTIY
12,TRBJ2-7,TRBV29-1,SVGGDRGSYEQY
10,TRBJ2-5,TRBV24-1,ATGSPGETQY
12,TRBJ1-5,TRBV5-1,ASRADLSNQPQH
13,TRBJ2-5,TRBV29-1,SALNWGGDQETQY
12,TRBJ2-7,TRBV5-1,ASSLWQDSYEQY
13,TRBJ2-2,TRBV9,ASSVPNTGSGELF
12,TRBJ2-2,TRBV5-1,ASSLGSGSGELF
12,TRBJ2-4,TRBV7-6,ASSQGPAQGIQY
13,TRBJ1-1,TRBV20-1,SARRSGGRGTEAF
14,TRBJ1-2,TRBV5-1,ASSLFGRTTNYGYT
13,TRBJ2-3,TRBV7-9,ASSPPGANTDTQY
13,TRBJ1-3,TRBV5-1,ASSFQGSSGNTIY
10,TRBJ2-7,TRBV9,ASSALIGPRY
13,TRBJ2-7,TRBV5-6,ASSAGGRGRGEQY
12,TRBJ2-3,TRBV10-3,ATSTSGGTDTQY
15,TRBJ1-4,TRBV6-5,ASKTGTPTATNEKLF